The 16 T cell receptor beta chains given below trace back to one sample, sequenced in a study of metastatic and nonmetastatic thyroid tumors. TCRdb re-called the PCR reads with MiXCR. Among roughly 71,000 clones listed, more than 15% were seen once. Before thyroid surgery, none of the patients had received any treatment. Sample: blood. The receptors stem from a female donor with papillary thyroid cancer or a benign thyroid nodule (not recorded which). Some clones in this sample may be carry-over from other donors' samples.

This clone turned up a few times. A much larger clonotype is one base distant, so this may be a read error. This sample also contains other DNA sequences that code for the same CDR3. This chain connects TRBV19 to TRBJ2-3; D unresolved. Germline V gene data show CDR1 as LNHDA and CDR2 as SQIVND (reference sequence). The CDR3 sequence is 15 residues long. Trimming left V 5 bases short and J 2 bases short, with 14 bases between. The CDR3 region is CASSPRTTFTDTQYF. In nucleotides, the CDR3 is TGTGCCAGTAGTCCCCGCACTACCTTCACAGATACGCAGTATTTT.

The rearrangement joins TRBV20-1 to TRBJ2-1; the match to TRBD2 covers 14 bases. The CDR3 runs 16 residues. In germline, CDR1 is DFQATT, CDR2 SNEGSKA (reference sequence). Trimming cost V 6 bases and J 2 bases; bases outside gene matches: 6. The CDR3 nucleotides are TGCAGTGCCTCGACTAGCGGGAGGGCCACCTACAATGAGCAGTTCTTC. Translating gives CSASTSGRATYNEQFF.

This clone appeared a few times. V gene TRBV27 combines with J gene TRBJ1-2; 7 bases map to TRBD1. The CDR3 is 15 amino acids. Germline CDR1 MNHEY, CDR2 SMNVEV (reference sequence). The junction had 6 bases not matched to a gene; V was cut back by 5 bases and J by 0 bases. The CDR3 nucleotides read TGTGCCAGCAGTCCTTCCGGGACAGCTAACTATGGCTACACCTTC. Protein sequence: CASSPSGTANYGYTF.

This clone was observed a few times. The same CDR3 can be traced to other DNA sequences in this sample. The V and J genes are TRBV6-2 or TRBV6-3 and TRBJ1-6; 7 positions match TRBD1. J was trimmed by 7 bases and V by 11 bases; bases with no gene match: 8. This CDR3 contains 13 residues. Germline-derived CDR1 and CDR2 are MNHEY and SVGEGT. The CDR3 region has the DNA TGTGCCGGGGGAGGACAGGAGAATTCACCCCTCCACTTT. This encodes CAGGGQENSPLHF.

This clone was observed a single time. It may be a read error: a sequence one base away is much more abundant. The rearrangement joins TRBV5-1 to TRBJ2-1; the match to TRBD2 covers 15 bases. The CDR3 covers 15 residues. CDR1 is SGHRS, CDR2 YFSETQ, per germline. CDR3 coding DNA: TGCGCCGGCAGCGACGGACTAGCGGGAGGGCACGAGCATTTCTTC. Encoded protein: CAGSDGLAGGHEHFF.

This clone was observed at least ten times. This chain links TRBV5-1 with TRBJ2-7; unclear D gene. This CDR3 is built from 12 residues. The ends were cut back, 4 bases at V and 2 bases at J, with 7 bases in the middle. Germline assignment: CDR1 SGHRS and CDR2 YFSETQ. As DNA, the CDR3 is TGCGCCAGCAGCCTGGGGACCTACGAGCAGTACTTC. This encodes CASSLGTYEQYF.

This clone has just one count. A much more abundant neighbour one base away suggests this may be a read error. The sample contains more than one DNA sequence encoding this CDR3. CDR3 coding DNA: TGTGCCAGCAGCTTGAATCAGGGGGAGGGGTCACCCCTCCATTTT. Protein product: CASSLNQGEGSPLHF. The chain links TRBV5-4 to TRBJ1-6, with TRBD1 matching 7 bases. This CDR3 is built from 15 residues. CDR1 and CDR2 (germline): SGHNT, YYREEE (reference sequence).

V usage is TRBV6-2 or TRBV6-3 and J usage is TRBJ2-3; weak D call: TRBD2 (5 bases). CDR1 is MNHEY and CDR2 is SVGEGT in the germline V gene. The CDR3 consists of 16 residues. V lost 1 base and J 1 base, leaving 12 bases between the germline ends. The CDR3 region has the DNA TGTGCCAGCAGTTACTACGCGGAGAGGGGCACAGATACGCAGTATTTT. Encoded protein: CASSYYAERGTDTQYF.

This clone was detected a few times. The chain recombines TRBV10-2 with TRBJ2-7; D not certain. CDR1 is WSHSY, CDR2 SAAADI, per germline. V lost 3 bases and J 5 bases, leaving 17 bases between the germline ends. This CDR3 is 15 amino acids long. CDR3 DNA: TGCGCCAGCAGTGAAGTTCGTACTCTAGTCGACGAGCAGTACTTC. Its protein product is CASSEVRTLVDEQYF.

Ten or more counts support this clone. The chain recombines TRBV3-1 with TRBJ2-2, with D possibly TRBD1 on 7 matching bases. Looked up from germline, CDR1 is LGHDT and CDR2 is YNNKEL (reference sequence). There are 15 residues in the CDR3. V was shortened by 1 base and J by 6 bases, with 12 bases between the two germline ends. CDR3 amino acids: CASSQGRGQSGELFF. The CDR3 nucleotides are TGTGCCAGCAGCCAAGGGAGGGGGCAATCCGGGGAGCTGTTTTTT.

This clone was detected ten times or more. This chain uses TRBV5-1 with TRBJ2-7, with 9 bases identical to TRBD2. The trim removed 6 bases at V and 0 bases at J, leaving 7 bases unmatched. From germline, CDR1 is SGHRS and CDR2 YFSETQ. The CDR3 spans 15 residues. The CDR3 sequence: CASTEIAGASYEQYF. The CDR3, as DNA: TGCGCCAGCACCGAAATAGCGGGAGCCTCCTACGAGCAGTACTTC.

This clone was detected ten times or more. This chain links TRBV28 with TRBJ1-5; D unclear. V was trimmed by 6 bases and J by 5 bases, leaving 14 bases between them. The CDR3 has 14 amino acids. Germline CDR1 reads MDHEN; CDR2 reads SYDVKM. The CDR3 coding sequence is TGTGCCAGCAGCCAAGGAAGGGTCGATCAGCCCCAGCATTTT. Amino acid sequence: CASSQGRVDQPQHF.

Remarks on this clone: This may come from a read error, since a much larger clone is one base off. The rearrangement joins TRBV5-5 to TRBJ1-1; 7 bases are a match to TRBD1. Germline values: CDR1 SGHKS, CDR2 YYEKEE (reference sequence). The CDR3 extends over 14 amino acids. The CDR3 loop is CASSLAQGTTGAFF. CDR3 bases: TGTGCCAGCAGCTTGGCACAGGGGACCACTGGAGCTTTCTTT. Using reference TRBV5-5 and TRBJ1-1 for the parts outside the CDR3, the full variable domain is DAGVTQSPTHLIKTRGQQVTLRCSPISGHKSVSWYQQVLGQGPQFIFQYYEKEERGRGNFPDRFSARQFPNYSSELNVNALLLGDSALYLCASSLAQGTTGAFFGQGTRLTVV.

V is TRBV20-1 and J is TRBJ2-7; 11 nucleotides line up with TRBD2. Germline CDR1 is DFQATT and CDR2 is SNEGSKA (reference sequence). This CDR3 spans 18 amino acids. After removal of 6 bases from V and 3 bases from J, the junction contained 19 bases not matched to a gene. CDR3: CSAAELAGAVRGVYEQYF. The CDR3 DNA is TGCAGTGCCGCCGAACTAGCGGGAGCAGTGAGAGGGGTCTACGAGCAGTACTTC.

This clone came up a few times. V usage is TRBV6-1 and J usage is TRBJ2-7, with 9 bases that match TRBD1. With 6 bases clipped from V and 4 bases from J, the junction kept 16 bases outside the gene matches. The CDR3 has 17 amino acids. Per germline, CDR1 MNHNS and CDR2 SASEGT. CDR3 amino acids: CASRQAGQGFGLYEQYF. In DNA, the CDR3 is TGTGCCAGCAGGCAAGCCGGACAGGGGTTTGGATTATACGAGCAGTACTTC.

This clone was counted a few times. The chain joins TRBV2 to TRBJ2-7, with a possible D match to TRBD2 (5 bases). The CDR3 has 14 amino acids. Trimming took off 4 bases at V and 0 bases at J, with 10 bases between the two ends. Per the germline V gene, CDR1 is SNHLY and CDR2 is FYNNEI. CDR3 region: CASSGKGDSYEQYF. The CDR3 DNA sequence: TGTGCCAGCAGTGGAAAGGGAGACTCCTACGAGCAGTACTTC. The variable domain in full, completed from reference TRBV2 and TRBJ2-7, reads EPEVTQTPSHQVTQMGQEVILRCVPISNHLYFYWYRQILGQKVEFLVSFYNNEISEKSEIFDDQFSVERPDGSNFTLKIRSTKLEDSAMYFCASSGKGDSYEQYFGPGTRLTVT.